This T cell receptor (beta chain) was sequenced during a study of T cell responses to AZD1222 COVID-19 vaccine. The repertoire was sequenced with immunoSEQ multiplex PCR; TCRdb's copy has only in-frame clones and lacks some. This sample yields some 150,000 clones, of which over 90% are seen a single time; about 5.1% belongs to the top ten. Overall study findings and caveats: Baseline seropositives among AZD1222 recipients totaled only six. Repertoire sampling occurred only after the peak T cell response.

Remarks on this clone: The antigen remains unidentified.

This TCR was sampled from an adult in good health. Sample: peripheral blood, taken on day 0 of AZD1222 vaccination.

CDR3 DNA sequence: TGTGCCAGCAGCATGGGGACAGGGGAGGGTCAGCCCCAGCATTTT. Translated: CASSMGTGEGQPQHF. The J gene is TRBJ1-5, the V gene TRBV5-4, with 10 bases identical to TRBD1. Trimming removed 4 bases from V and 6 bases from J; junction bases left unmatched: 7. The CDR3 is made up of 15 amino acids. CDR1 is SGHNT, CDR2 YYREEE, per germline (reference sequence). The whole variable domain, remainder taken from reference TRBV5-4 and TRBJ1-5, is ETGVTQSPTHLIKTRGQQVTLRCSSQSGHNTVSWYQQALGQGPQFIFQYYREEENGRGNFPPRFSGLQFPNYSSELNVNALELDDSALYLCASSMGTGEGQPQHFGDGTRLSIL.